This entry is about one TCR beta chain. Its antigen is not known. This entry belongs to a study of siplizumab effects on memory and regulatory T cells. Only in-frame clones appear in the TCRdb table, and some are missing; sequencing was by immunoSEQ multiplex PCR. The sample yields approximately 110,000 clones, just over 90% seen once. Germline V gene data show CDR1 as KGHSH and CDR2 as LQKENI. V lost 5 bases and J lost 6, with 13 bases in between. The CDR3 covers 14 residues. The study's findings and limits: The drug siplizumab significantly decreased the alloreactive sequences that could be traced to unstimulated CD4+ memory cells. Tracing alloreactive clones into unstimulated subsets worked for only a minor fraction of them. About 80-97% of proliferating CD4+ or CD8+ clones had no assignable naive or memory phenotype.

Specimen: CD4+ T cells sorted from blood. This TCR came from a human donor in good health. This chain links TRBV18 with TRBJ2-2; no definite D call. CDR3 region: CASSGMGIAGELFF. Written as DNA, the CDR3 is TGTGCCAGCTCAGGCATGGGGATTGCCGGGGAGCTGTTTTTT.